The rows below give T cell receptor beta chains drawn from one sample of a study of blood T cell repertoires in COVID-19. The protocol was immunoSEQ multiplex PCR, while the TCRdb copy is restricted to in-frame clones and leaves out a portion. This table has around 180,000 clones, more than 70% appearing once. Sequenced sample: PBMCs or T cells enriched from blood (not recorded which). All receptors derive from a woman under 40 who had recovered from COVID-19. Both conserved end residues are part of each CDR3. Each record gives: clone size, D gene, V gene, J gene, CDR3 DNA, CDR3 protein. The D gene is left open where the match is weak. Expanded clones are given a class, and other clones once, few, many or no size at all.

>few|-|TRBV7-9|TRBJ2-2
TGTGCCAGCAGCTTTAGCGAGTATACTATCACCGGGGAGCTGTTTTTT
CASSFSEYTITGELFF
>medium-sized|-|TRBV5-6|TRBJ1-1
TGTGCCAGCAGCTTGCAGGGTGTCACTGAAGCTTTCTTT
CASSLQGVTEAFF
>few|-|TRBV2|TRBJ1-6
TGTGCCAGCAGTGAAGAAGCAGGGGTTGGGACACCCCTCCACTTT
CASSEEAGVGTPLHF
>once|-|TRBV20-1|TRBJ2-5
TGCAGTGCCTCGAATACAGGGACCCAGTACTTC
CSASNTGTQYF
>once|-|TRBV7-9|TRBJ1-5
TGTGCCAGCAGCCGACATACGGACAGACCCAATCAGCCCCAGCATTTT
CASSRHTDRPNQPQHF
>-|-|TRBV7-9|TRBJ2-7
TGTGCCAGCAGCTTAGCGTATCCCTACGAGCAGTACTTC
CASSLAYPYEQYF
>-|-|TRBV30|TRBJ1-3
TGTGCCTGGAGTGTAGAACTTGGTTCGTCTGGAAACACCATATATTTT
CAWSVELGSSGNTIYF
>-|-|TRBV6-5|TRBJ1-1
TGTGCCAGCAGTTACTCAGTAGGGGACACTGAAGCTTTCTTT
CASSYSVGDTEAFF
>-|TRBD1|TRBV5-1|TRBJ2-2
TGCGCCAGCAGCTTTTTATCGGCAGGGGGCGCGAGCACCGGGGAGCTGTTTTTT
CASSFLSAGGASTGELFF
>-|TRBD1|TRBV7-8|TRBJ1-1
TGTGCCAGCAGCTTGGACAGGGATGGCACTGAAGCTTTCTTT
CASSLDRDGTEAFF
>-|TRBD2|TRBV30|TRBJ2-1
TGTGCCTGGAAGAGTCTAGCGGGATGCTACAATGAGCAGTTCTTC
CAWKSLAGCYNEQFF
>-|-|TRBV21-1|TRBJ1-5
TGTGCCAGCTGCGGGGGGGAAGCCCAGCCCCAGCATTTT
CASCGGEAQPQHF
>-|-|TRBV18|TRBJ1-2
TGTGCCAGCTCACCACCTTTAGTCTTATATGGCTACACCTTC
CASSPPLVLYGYTF
>-|-|TRBV9|TRBJ2-7
TGTGCCAGCAGGAGGGCGGGAACCTACGAGCAGTACTTC
CASRRAGTYEQYF
>-|-|TRBV18|TRBJ2-1
TGTGCCAGCTCACCGACTAGAGACCCCTACAATGAGCAGTTCTTC
CASSPTRDPYNEQFF
>few|TRBD1|TRBV28|TRBJ2-5
TGTGCCAGCAGTTGGGGACAGGGCCGTCAAGAGACCCAGTACTTC
CASSWGQGRQETQYF
>-|-|TRBV6-1|TRBJ1-1
TGTGCCAGCAGTGACAGGGGCTTGAACACTGAAGCTTTCTTT
CASSDRGLNTEAFF
>-|-|TRBV7-8|TRBJ2-2
TGTGCCAGCAGCTTAGTGGTCAGGACGAACACCGGGGAGCTGTTTTTT
CASSLVVRTNTGELFF
>-|-|TRBV12-3/TRBV12-4|TRBJ1-6
TGTGCCAGCAGTGCACAGTACGATTCACCCCTCCACTTT
CASSAQYDSPLHF
>-|TRBD1|TRBV25-1|TRBJ2-5
TGTGCCAGCACGACCGGGACAGGGGGCATCGAAGAGACCCAGTACTTC
CASTTGTGGIEETQYF
>-|-|TRBV19|TRBJ2-7
TGTGCCAGTAGTATCTACAGGGCGTCCTACGAGCAGTACTTC
CASSIYRASYEQYF
>few|TRBD1|TRBV19|TRBJ2-2
TGTGCCAGTACCGATATCCGGGACAGGGGCGACACCGGGGAGCTGTTTTTT
CASTDIRDRGDTGELFF
>-|TRBD1|TRBV12-3/TRBV12-4|TRBJ1-2
TGTGCCAGCAGTCCAACAGGGGGCGATGGCTACACCTTC
CASSPTGGDGYTF
>-|-|TRBV28|TRBJ2-5
TGTGCCAGCACCCAAGGCGGTAGCGGAGAAGAGACCCAGTACTTC
CASTQGGSGEETQYF
>-|TRBD1|TRBV27|TRBJ2-5
TGTGCCAGCAAAAGACAGGGGAGAGAGACCCAGTACTTC
CASKRQGRETQYF
>-|TRBD2|TRBV6-5|TRBJ2-7
TGTGCCAGCACCCTAGGGACTAGCGGCTCCTACGAGCAGTACTTC
CASTLGTSGSYEQYF
>-|-|TRBV28|TRBJ1-2
TGTGCCAGCAGTTTACGGGACCCAGGGGAACATGGCTACACCTTC
CASSLRDPGEHGYTF
>-|-|TRBV24-1|TRBJ1-2
TGTGCCACCAGTGATCAACAGTCCTATGGCTACACCTTC
CATSDQQSYGYTF
>-|TRBD2|TRBV2|TRBJ2-2
TGTGCCAGCAGGGGACTAGCGGGAAACACCGGGGAGCTGTTTTTT
CASRGLAGNTGELFF
>-|-|TRBV27|TRBJ2-2
TGTGCCAGCAGTTCCACTGATAACACCGGGGAGCTGTTTTTT
CASSSTDNTGELFF
>few|-|TRBV6-2/TRBV6-3|TRBJ2-6
TGTGCCAGCAGTTACTCTAGCTCTGGGGCCAACGTCCTGACTTTC
CASSYSSSGANVLTF
>-|TRBD1|TRBV15|TRBJ2-5
TGTGCCACCAGCGCCCGCCATGGTAGGGGGCGCGGAGAGACCCAGTACTTC
CATSARHGRGRGETQYF
>-|TRBD2|TRBV28|TRBJ2-7
TGTGCCAGCAGTTTATCAACTAGCGGGAGGCTTTACGAGCAGTACTTC
CASSLSTSGRLYEQYF
>few|TRBD1|TRBV2|TRBJ1-6
TGTGCCAGCACAGGGGGAGGATCACCCCTCCACTTT
CASTGGGSPLHF
>-|TRBD2|TRBV5-1|TRBJ2-1
TGCGCCAGCAGCCAAAATATAGCGGGGTCTAACAATGAGCAGTTCTTC
CASSQNIAGSNNEQFF
>-|-|TRBV12-5|TRBJ2-5
TGTGCTAGTGGTTTGGGCTACGGGTCAGAGACCCAGTACTTC
CASGLGYGSETQYF
>-|TRBD2|TRBV10-3|TRBJ2-7
TGTGCCATCAGTCTCGGGACTAGCGGGAGTTACGAGCAGTACTTC
CAISLGTSGSYEQYF
>once|TRBD2|TRBV3-1/TRBV3-2|TRBJ2-2
TGTGCCAGCAGCCAAGTGGCACGGACTAGCGGGAGGGATCCTCCCACCGGGGAGCTGTTTTTT
CASSQVARTSGRDPPTGELFF
>-|-|TRBV29-1|TRBJ2-7
TGCAGCGTTGCTTCCCCGAGGAGCTACGAGCAGTACTTC
CSVASPRSYEQYF
>-|TRBD2|TRBV5-4|TRBJ2-5
TGTGCCAGCAGCTCTGGGGGACTAGCGGGAGTTGAGACCCAGTACTTC
CASSSGGLAGVETQYF
>-|-|TRBV19|TRBJ2-3
TGTGCCAGTAGTCTGGAGATTCTTAGCACAGATACGCAGTATTTT
CASSLEILSTDTQYF
>once|TRBD1|TRBV28|TRBJ2-6
TGTGCCAGCAAAAACCCGGGACAGGGACCCCACGTCCTGACTTTC
CASKNPGQGPHVLTF
>-|TRBD2|TRBV30|TRBJ2-1
TGTGCCTGGAGTGATGGACTAGGGGAATTCTTC
CAWSDGLGEFF
>-|TRBD2|TRBV7-8|TRBJ2-3
TGTGCCAGCAGCCGAGCGGGAGTAGGAGATACGCAGTATTTT
CASSRAGVGDTQYF
>-|TRBD1|TRBV2|TRBJ1-3
TGTGCCAGCAGTCAGACCGGGACAGCGAACTCTGGAAACACCATATATTTT
CASSQTGTANSGNTIYF
>-|-|TRBV27|TRBJ1-3
TGTGCCAGCAGTTTTCGGCAGGGCTCTGGAAACACCATATATTTT
CASSFRQGSGNTIYF
>-|-|TRBV28|TRBJ2-2
TGTGCCAGCAGTTTTAACGGGGAGCTGTTTTTT
CASSFNGELFF
>-|TRBD1|TRBV5-8|TRBJ2-4
TGTGCCAGCAGCTCGGACAGGGATGGGCATATGGCCAAAAACATTCAGTACTTC
CASSSDRDGHMAKNIQYF
>-|TRBD2|TRBV2|TRBJ2-1
TGTGCCAGCAGTCTAAGCGGGAGGGCCGGGGAGCAGTTCTTC
CASSLSGRAGEQFF
>-|TRBD1|TRBV14|TRBJ1-2
TGTGCCAGCAGCCAGACCAACAGGGGATACTATGGCTACACCTTC
CASSQTNRGYYGYTF
>-|TRBD2|TRBV3-1/TRBV3-2|TRBJ2-1
TGTGCCAGCAGCCACGGGGGGAGGGTCAATGAGCAGTTCTTC
CASSHGGRVNEQFF
>few|-|TRBV19|TRBJ2-1
TGTGCCAGTAGTATTAGCAATGAGCAGTTCTTC
CASSISNEQFF